The 19 T cell receptor beta chains below all came from one sample that was sequenced in a study of blood T cell repertoires in COVID-19. The assay was immunoSEQ multiplex PCR, and TCRdb's table has in-frame clones only and misses some. The sample contains 250,000 to 350,000 clones, roughly 90% of which appear only once. The sample taken for sequencing was PBMCs or T cells enriched from blood (not recorded which). The receptors shown here come from a young woman who had recovered from COVID-19.

The chain employs TRBV7-3 and TRBJ2-5; TRBD1 is a possible D gene (5 bases). The V gene lost 5 bases and the J gene lost 4 bases, with 11 bases spanning the gap. Germline V gene data show CDR1 as SGHTA and CDR2 as FQGTGA. This CDR3 is built from 13 residues. The CDR3 DNA sequence: TGTGCCAGCAGCCAAGGACATGGAGAGACCCAGTACTTC. Its translation: CASSQGHGETQYF.

The rearrangement links TRBV7-6 to TRBJ2-1; 12 bases match TRBD1. Trimming at V came to 5 bases and at J to 9 bases, leaving 11 bases not matched to a gene. Germline lookup yields CDR1 SGHVS and CDR2 FNYEAQ. This CDR3 region has 16 residues. CDR3 protein: CASSPPVGTGGFEQFF. The CDR3 nucleotides are TGTGCCAGCAGCCCCCCCGTAGGGACAGGGGGCTTTGAGCAGTTCTTC.

The rearrangement uses TRBV9 and TRBJ2-1; 7 bases are a match to TRBD1. The CDR3 is made up of 15 amino acids. The J segment lost 5 bases and the V segment lost 6 bases, leaving 11 bases of the junction unmatched. The germline V gene has CDR1 SGDLS and CDR2 YYNGEE. The CDR3 spells CASTLRDRVNNEQFF. Here the CDR3 DNA reads TGTGCCAGCACCCTTAGGGACAGAGTTAACAATGAGCAGTTCTTC.

V is TRBV6-5 and J is TRBJ2-5; 9 nucleotides match TRBD1. The V segment lost 7 bases and the J segment 5 bases; nucleotides outside the gene matches: 8. The CDR3 totals 14 residues. Looked up from germline, CDR1 is MNHEY and CDR2 is SVGAGI. CDR3 region: CASTGLDRGETQYF. The CDR3 DNA sequence: TGTGCCAGCACGGGCTTGGACAGGGGCGAGACCCAGTACTTC.

The chain employs TRBV11-2 and TRBJ1-1; tentative D call: TRBD1 (5 bases). This CDR3 has 13 amino acids. Germline V CDR1 and CDR2: SGHAT, FQNNGV. V was cut by 5 bases and J by 4 bases, with 11 bases left in between. The CDR3 sequence is CASSLQGGTEAFF. CDR3 nucleotide sequence: TGTGCCAGCAGCCTTCAGGGCGGCACTGAAGCTTTCTTT.

The chain combines TRBV7-9 with TRBJ1-2, with 9 bases matching TRBD1. Trimming removed 8 bases from V and 7 bases from J; junction bases left unmatched: 14. Germline V gives CDR1 SEHNR, CDR2 FQNEAQ (reference sequence). The CDR3 spans 15 residues. CDR3: CASGTYRGQVGGYTF. The CDR3 DNA reads as TGTGCCAGCGGAACATACAGGGGGCAGGTCGGTGGCTACACCTTC. The whole variable domain, filled in from reference TRBV7-9 and TRBJ1-2, reads DTGVSQNPRHKITKRGQNVTFRCDPISEHNRLYWYRQTLGQGPEFLTYFQNEAQLEKSRLLSDRFSAERPKGSFSTLEIQRTEQGDSAMYLCASGTYRGQVGGYTFGSGTRLTVV.

The rearrangement uses TRBV18 and TRBJ1-1; D gene uncertain. The germline CDR1 and CDR2 sequences are KGHSH and LQKENI. The V end lost 2 bases, the J end lost 4 bases, and 11 bases lay between the germline ends. The CDR3 runs to 14 residues. The CDR3 spells CASSPNRRGTEAFF. The CDR3 DNA reads as TGTGCCAGCTCACCAAATCGACGGGGCACTGAAGCTTTCTTT. The whole variable domain, filled in from reference TRBV18 and TRBJ1-1, reads NAGVMQNPRHLVRRRGQEARLRCSPMKGHSHVYWYRQLPEEGLKFMVYLQKENIIDESGMPKERFSAEFPKEGPSILRIQQVVRGDSAAYFCASSPNRRGTEAFFGQGTRLTVV.

This chain uses TRBV6-4 with TRBJ2-1; D is ambiguous. Per the germline V gene, CDR1 is MRHNA and CDR2 is SNTAGT. This CDR3 comprises 16 residues. The germline V and J ends were trimmed by 6 bases and 6 bases, with 21 bases remaining between them. This CDR3 is CASRTPGFELANEQFF. The CDR3 bases are TGTGCCAGCAGGACGCCCGGGTTTGAGTTAGCCAATGAGCAGTTCTTC.

The V call is TRBV5-6, the J call TRBJ1-2, with D possibly TRBD1 on 6 matching bases. This CDR3 region has 14 residues. Trimming removed 0 bases from V and 8 bases from J, with 14 bases in between. Looked up from germline, CDR1 is SGHDT and CDR2 is YYEEEE. The CDR3 region is CASSLVVTGSGYTF. Written as DNA, the CDR3 is TGTGCCAGCAGCTTGGTGGTCACAGGGAGCGGCTACACCTTC. Looking up the rest from reference TRBV5-6 and TRBJ1-2 gives the full variable domain: DAGVTQSPTHLIKTRGQQVTLRCSPKSGHDTVSWYQQALGQGPQFIFQYYEEEERQRGNFPDRFSGHQFPNYSSELNVNALLLGDSALYLCASSLVVTGSGYTFGSGTRLTVV.

This chain uses TRBV19 with TRBJ1-1; TRBD1 might be the D (6 bases). The V end was cut by 3 bases, the J end by 11 bases, with 16 bases between. The CDR3 runs 13 residues. CDR1 is LNHDA, CDR2 SQIVND, per germline (reference sequence). The CDR3 DNA sequence: TGTGCCAGTAGTATCTCCCAGGGGAGTAGGGCTTTCTTT. It codes for CASSISQGSRAFF.

This clone was observed a few times. This sequence joins TRBV7-8 and TRBJ1-1; 8 bases are a match to TRBD1. The CDR3 is made up of 14 amino acids. CDR1 and CDR2 from the germline V gene are SGHVS and FQNEAQ. Germline trimming cut 3 bases from V and 5 bases from J; bases unmatched to any gene: 5. This chain's CDR3 is CASSFKTGETEAFF. The CDR3 coding sequence is TGTGCCAGCAGCTTTAAGACAGGGGAAACTGAAGCTTTCTTT.

The gene calls are TRBV19 and TRBJ2-7; no reliable D call. V was shortened by 1 base and J by 5 bases, with 12 bases between the two germline ends. The CDR3 length is 14 residues. From germline, CDR1 is LNHDA and CDR2 SQIVND (reference sequence). The chain's CDR3 is CASSIGPASHEQYF. The CDR3 region has the DNA TGTGCCAGTAGTATAGGACCAGCGAGCCACGAGCAGTACTTC. The entire variable domain, with the rest obtained from reference TRBV19 and TRBJ2-7, is as follows: DGGITQSPKYLFRKEGQNVTLSCEQNLNHDAMYWYRQDPGQGLRLIYYSQIVNDFQKGDIAEGYSVSREKKESFPLTVTSAQKNPTAFYLCASSIGPASHEQYFGPGTRLTVT.

V gene TRBV7-9 combines with J gene TRBJ2-5; the D gene is possibly TRBD2 (6 bases). Germline loops: CDR1 SEHNR, CDR2 FQNEAQ (reference sequence). The CDR3 sequence is 13 residues long. Deletions cut 4 bases from V and 2 bases from J, with 8 bases between. This CDR3 reads CASSSGLQETQYF. The CDR3, as DNA: TGTGCCAGCAGCTCGGGACTTCAAGAGACCCAGTACTTC.

The V and J genes are TRBV3-1 (or the pseudogene TRBV3-2) and TRBJ1-5, with TRBD1 as a possible D gene (6 bases). The CDR3 spans 15 residues. The V end lost 0 bases, the J end lost 6 bases, and 12 bases lay between the germline ends. CDR1 is LGHDT and CDR2 is YNNKEL in the germline V gene (reference sequence). The CDR3 loop reads CASSQDLRRGQPQHF. The DNA for the CDR3 is TGTGCCAGCAGCCAAGATCTCCGCAGGGGTCAGCCCCAGCATTTT.

This chain joins TRBV7-9 and TRBJ2-3, with D possibly being TRBD1 (6 bases). V lost 3 bases to trimming and J lost 0 bases, with 10 bases between them. Looked up from germline, CDR1 is SEHNR and CDR2 is FQNEAQ (reference sequence). This CDR3 is built from 15 residues. The CDR3 nucleotides read TGTGCCAGCAGCTTCCCAGGGGTTAGCACAGATACGCAGTATTTT. Translated: CASSFPGVSTDTQYF.

The chain's CDR3 is CASSQLGVSTGELFF. CDR3 DNA sequence: TGCGCCAGCAGCCAACTAGGGGTGAGCACCGGGGAGCTGTTTTTT. This chain uses TRBV4-1 with TRBJ2-2; TRBD1 might be the D (5 bases). Germline V CDR1 and CDR2: MGHRA, YSYEKL. V lost 2 bases and J 4 bases, leaving 11 bases between the germline ends. The CDR3 contains 15 residues.

The genes are TRBV28 and TRBJ1-4; D is unclear. V was trimmed by 5 bases and J by 4 bases, leaving 8 bases between them. The CDR3 loop spans 13 amino acids. Germline loops: CDR1 MDHEN, CDR2 SYDVKM. CDR3: CASSRTVNEKLFF. The CDR3 DNA is TGTGCCAGCAGTCGTACAGTTAATGAAAAACTGTTTTTT.

This clone was recorded a few times. The chain uses TRBV5-4 and TRBJ1-2, with TRBD1 identical over 7 bases. CDR1 and CDR2 from the germline V gene are SGHNT and YYREEE (reference sequence). Trimming cost V 4 bases and J 1 base; bases outside gene matches: 7. The CDR3 is made up of 15 amino acids. CDR3: CASSRGQELNYGYTF. In nucleotides, the CDR3 is TGTGCCAGCAGCAGAGGACAGGAGCTTAACTATGGCTACACCTTC.

This sequence joins TRBV15 and TRBJ1-1, with TRBD1 matching 7 bases. V shed 5 bases and J 2 bases; nucleotides not matched to a gene: 5. Germline lookup yields CDR1 LNHNV and CDR2 YYDKDF (reference sequence). This CDR3 comprises 14 residues. This CDR3 is CATSPHRGNTEAFF. Written as DNA, the CDR3 is TGTGCCACCAGCCCACACAGGGGAAACACTGAAGCTTTCTTT.